A single sample is the source of the 16 T cell receptor beta chains below, sequenced in a study of T cells in Graves' hyperthyroidism and ophthalmopathy. Amplified TCR beta CDR3 regions derived from RNA transcripts. HTBI primers were used for first-round RT-PCR of the TCR CDR3. TCRdb reanalysed the multiplex PCR reads using MiXCR and keeps one entry per CDR3 protein. The sample carries hundreds of thousands of distinct CDR3 sequences, about 45% recorded once. Sequenced: peripheral blood or thyroid tissue (not recorded which). These receptors all stem from a woman between 18 and 29 years old with Graves' hyperthyroidism.

This chain links TRBV7-3 with TRBJ2-5; a weak D match, TRBD2 (5 bases). The J call is uncertain, as TRBJ2-1 better fits the DNA end. CDR3 length equals 13 residues. From germline, CDR1 is SGHTA and CDR2 FQGTGA. CDR3 residues: CASSLSEVAWQFF. CDR3 coding DNA: TGTGCCAGCAGCTTGAGCGAGGTAGCGTGGCAGTTCTTC.

J is TRBJ1-3 and V is TRBV7-9; TRBD1 might be the D (6 bases). The CDR3 is 15 amino acids. Germline CDR1 SEHNR, CDR2 FQNEAQ (reference sequence). The V end lost 2 bases, the J end lost 2 bases, and 10 bases lay between the germline ends. CDR3: CASSLQGKAGNTIYF. The CDR3 DNA sequence: TGTGCCAGCAGCTTACAGGGGAAGGCTGGAAACACCATATATTTT.

This sequence joins TRBV29-1 and TRBJ1-2; the D gene is possibly TRBD1 (5 bases). The germline V gene encodes CDR1 SQVTM and CDR2 ANQGSEA. CDR3 size: 13 residues. Trimming left V 7 bases short and J 6 bases short, with 18 bases between. In DNA, the CDR3 is TGCAGCGAGGGACTCGGAAATACAGATGGCTACACCTTC. Its translation: CSEGLGNTDGYTF.

The chain carries TRBV25-1 and TRBJ1-2; 11 bases map to TRBD1. J was trimmed by 6 bases and V by 6 bases; bases with no gene match: 6. The CDR3 extends over 14 amino acids. Germline CDR1 reads MGHDK; CDR2 reads SYGVNS. The CDR3 reads CASSHPGQGDGYTF. The CDR3 coding sequence is TGTGCCAGCAGCCACCCGGGACAGGGGGATGGCTACACCTTC.

The chain carries TRBV20-1 and TRBJ2-7, with TRBD2 matching over 9 bases. CDR3 size: 11 residues. V lost 6 bases, J lost 12 bases, and 9 bases stayed unmatched. The germline V gene encodes CDR1 DFQATT and CDR2 SNEGSKA (reference sequence). Written as DNA, the CDR3 is TGCAGTGCAGCCGCCCCGGGACTAGCGTACTTC. This translates into CSAAAPGLAYF.

The genes are TRBV15 and TRBJ1-4, with no clear D. The germline V and J ends were trimmed by 1 base and 7 bases, with 7 bases remaining between them. The CDR3 covers 13 residues. Germline CDR1 is LNHNV and CDR2 is YYDKDF (reference sequence). CDR3 residues: CATSRGGIEKLFF. CDR3 bases: TGTGCCACCAGCAGAGGAGGGATTGAAAAACTGTTTTTT.

Concerning this clonotype: One end of the junction fails to match germline, which may point to a read error. The rearrangement joins TRBV29-1 to TRBJ2-6, with D perhaps TRBD2 (5 bases). Germline assignment: CDR1 SQVTM and CDR2 ANQGSEA. The length of the CDR3 is 12 residues. DNA for the CDR3: TGCAGCGTCGGGGTTGGGATGAACACTGAAGCTTTC. Translating gives CSVGVGMNTEAF.

V is TRBV19 and J is TRBJ2-7; D gene ambiguous. The CDR3 contains 15 residues. V was clipped by 8 bases and J by 2 bases, with 19 bases between them. The germline V gene encodes CDR1 LNHDA and CDR2 SQIVND (reference sequence). CDR3 loop: CASAIGGNAAYEQYF. The DNA for the CDR3 is TGTGCCAGTGCCATAGGTGGGAACGCCGCCTACGAGCAGTACTTC.

J is TRBJ2-7 and V is TRBV20-1, with D tentatively TRBD1 (5 bases). Trimming cost V 3 bases and J 1 base, with 13 bases left between them. CDR1 and CDR2 (germline): DFQATT, SNEGSKA (reference sequence). CDR3 length: 14 residues. The CDR3 DNA follows: TGCAGTGCTAGCATGGACATCCCTTCCTACGAGCAGTACTTC. Residues: CSASMDIPSYEQYF.

This clonotype was detected only a few times. V gene TRBV6-6 combines with J gene TRBJ2-7; tentative D call: TRBD1 (6 bases). Germline CDR1 reads MNHNY; CDR2 reads SVGAGI (reference sequence). The V end was cut by 1 base, the J end by 6 bases, with 13 bases between. The CDR3 loop spans 14 amino acids. The CDR3 nucleotides read TGTGCCAGCAGTTACTTACAGGGTGGGATCGAGCAGTACTTC. Its protein product is CASSYLQGGIEQYF.

CDR3 in amino acids: CATSTVTGRPGNTEAFF. The CDR3 coding sequence is TGTGCCACCAGCACCGTGACCGGACGGCCTGGGAACACTGAAGCTTTCTTT. The chain carries TRBV15 and TRBJ1-1; unclear D gene. The V and J ends lost 4 bases and 1 base respectively, with 19 bases between them. Germline V gene lookup returns CDR1 LNHNV and CDR2 YYDKDF (reference sequence). This CDR3 region has 17 residues.

This clonotype was counted only a few times. The genes are TRBV2 and TRBJ1-2, with D possibly matching TRBD1 (5 bases). Germline V CDR1 and CDR2: SNHLY, FYNNEI. V dropped 8 bases and J dropped 4 bases, with 14 bases sitting between them. The CDR3 is 13 residues long. The DNA of the CDR3 is TGTGCCAGCGGGGGGAACCCGGTCTATGGCTACACCTTC. Amino acids: CASGGNPVYGYTF.

In DNA, the CDR3 is TGTGCCAGCAGCTTAGAGGAGGCCGACGAGCAGTTCTTC. Protein: CASSLEEADEQFF. J is TRBJ2-5 and V is TRBV7-9, with a tentative D call TRBD2 (5 bases). The J call is in doubt because the DNA end fits TRBJ2-1 better. Germline CDR1 is SEHNR and CDR2 is FQNEAQ (reference sequence). The length of the CDR3 is 13 residues.

This clonotype was counted at least ten times. The V gene is TRBV29-1, the J gene TRBJ1-2; a weak D match, TRBD1 (5 bases). Germline lookup yields CDR1 SQVTM and CDR2 ANQGSEA. Trimming left V 4 bases short and J 6 bases short, with 9 bases between. The CDR3 totals 11 residues. The CDR3 loop reads CSVGQRNGYTF. The CDR3 DNA is TGCAGCGTTGGACAGCGCAATGGCTACACCTTC.

This clonotype appeared a few times. The chain couples TRBV15 to TRBJ2-6, with D perhaps matching TRBD2 (6 bases). V was shortened by 0 bases and J by 5 bases, with 11 bases between the two germline ends. Looked up from germline, CDR1 is LNHNV and CDR2 is YYDKDF (reference sequence). The CDR3 sequence is 16 residues long. CDR3 loop: CATSRDPRGRANVLTF. DNA of the CDR3: TGTGCCACCAGCAGAGATCCCCGCGGGAGGGCCAACGTCCTGACTTTC.

This chain uses TRBV14 with TRBJ1-2; D unresolved. The CDR3 length is 13 residues. Germline CDR1 and CDR2: SGHDN and FVKESK. Trimming shortened V by 0 bases and J by 7 bases, and 9 bases separated the two germline ends. CDR3 region: CASSQDQLGGYTF. The CDR3 bases are TGTGCCAGCAGCCAAGATCAGCTAGGTGGCTACACCTTC.